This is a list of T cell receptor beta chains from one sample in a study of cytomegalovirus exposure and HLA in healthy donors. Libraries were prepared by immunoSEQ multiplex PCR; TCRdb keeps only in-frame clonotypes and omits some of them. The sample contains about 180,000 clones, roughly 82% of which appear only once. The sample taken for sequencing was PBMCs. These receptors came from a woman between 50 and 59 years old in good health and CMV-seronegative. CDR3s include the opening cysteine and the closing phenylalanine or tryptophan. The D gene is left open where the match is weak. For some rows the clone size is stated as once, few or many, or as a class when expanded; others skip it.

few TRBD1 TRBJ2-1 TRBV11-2 CASRHEGQGPYNEQFF TGTGCCAGCAGACATGAAGGACAGGGACCCTACAATGAGCAGTTCTTC
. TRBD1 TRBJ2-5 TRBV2 CASTQDRGETQYF TGTGCCAGCACTCAGGACAGGGGGGAGACCCAGTACTTC
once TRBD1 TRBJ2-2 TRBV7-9 CASSLAAGGKNTGELFF TGTGCCAGCAGCTTAGCGGCAGGGGGCAAAAACACCGGGGAGCTGTTTTTT
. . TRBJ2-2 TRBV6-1 CASAIRYTGELFF TGTGCCAGCGCTATTCGGTACACCGGGGAGCTGTTTTTT
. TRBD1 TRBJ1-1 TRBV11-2 CASSLAGRGRTEAFF TGTGCCAGCAGCCTCGCTGGCAGGGGGCGCACTGAAGCTTTCTTT
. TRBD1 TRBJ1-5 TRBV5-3 CARSQLDRASLYIHQPQHF TGTGCCAGAAGCCAATTGGACAGGGCGTCCCTCTACATCCATCAGCCCCAGCATTTT
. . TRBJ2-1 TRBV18 CASSPRAPSSYNEQFF TGTGCCAGCTCACCTCGAGCCCCGAGCTCCTACAATGAGCAGTTCTTC
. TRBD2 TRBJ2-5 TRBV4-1 CASSQVGGGGLQETQYF TGCGCCAGCAGCCAAGTAGGCGGGGGGGGCCTACAAGAGACCCAGTACTTC
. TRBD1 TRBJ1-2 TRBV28 CASSLGTGTYGYTF TGTGCCAGCAGTTTAGGGACAGGGACATATGGCTACACCTTC
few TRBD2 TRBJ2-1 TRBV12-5 CASGSSLAGDLSYNEQFF TGTGCTAGTGGTTCGAGCCTAGCGGGGGACCTTTCCTACAATGAGCAGTTCTTC
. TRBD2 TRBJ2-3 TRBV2 CASLAGISDTQYF TGTGCCAGCCTAGCGGGGATCTCAGATACGCAGTATTTT
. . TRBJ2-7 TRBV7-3 CASSPSGGHEQYF TGTGCCAGCAGCCCAAGCGGCGGCCACGAGCAGTACTTC
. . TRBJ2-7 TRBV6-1 CASRPTGGKNEQYF TGTGCCAGCAGACCCACGGGGGGCAAGAACGAGCAGTACTTC
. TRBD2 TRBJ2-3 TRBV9 CASSAGTSGGTTDTQYF TGTGCCAGCAGTGCCGGGACTAGCGGGGGGACCACAGATACGCAGTATTTT
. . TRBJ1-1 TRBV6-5 CASSYSDSPMNTEAFF TGTGCCAGCAGTTACTCTGACTCGCCCATGAACACTGAAGCTTTCTTT
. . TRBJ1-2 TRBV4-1 CASSQDRGAHGYTF TGCGCCAGCAGCCAAGATCGGGGGGCACATGGCTACACCTTC
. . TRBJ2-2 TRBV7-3 CASSPNGGTDGELFF TGTGCCAGCAGCCCCAATGGCGGGACGGACGGGGAGCTGTTTTTT
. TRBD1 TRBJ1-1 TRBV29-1 CSVTDRGPVEAFF TGCAGCGTGACTGACAGGGGGCCAGTAGAAGCTTTCTTT
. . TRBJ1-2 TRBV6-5 CASSYRGGEANYGYTF TGTGCCAGCAGTTACCGAGGGGGTGAGGCTAACTATGGCTACACCTTC